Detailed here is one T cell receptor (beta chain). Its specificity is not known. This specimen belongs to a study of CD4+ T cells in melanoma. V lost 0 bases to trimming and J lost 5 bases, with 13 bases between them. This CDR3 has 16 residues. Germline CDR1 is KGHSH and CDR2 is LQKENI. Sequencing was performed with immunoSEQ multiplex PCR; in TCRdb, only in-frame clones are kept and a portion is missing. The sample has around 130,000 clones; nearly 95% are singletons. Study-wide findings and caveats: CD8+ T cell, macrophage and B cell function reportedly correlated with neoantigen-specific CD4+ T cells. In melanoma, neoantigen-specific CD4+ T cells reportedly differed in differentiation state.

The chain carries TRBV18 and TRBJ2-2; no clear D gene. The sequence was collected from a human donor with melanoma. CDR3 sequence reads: CASSPPTGRETGELFF. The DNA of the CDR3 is TGTGCCAGCTCACCACCGACCGGAAGGGAAACCGGGGAGCTGTTTTTT.